The rows below give T cell receptor beta chains drawn from one sample of a study of cytomegalovirus exposure and HLA in healthy donors. Assay used: immunoSEQ multiplex PCR; TCRdb lists only in-frame clones, some missing. Of approximately 130,000 clones in the sample, approximately 89% were seen once. The sequenced material came from PBMCs. These receptors were collected from a woman under 40 in good health and CMV-seropositive. Both conserved end residues are part of each CDR3. The D gene is left open where the match is weak. Clone size is given for some rows only: seen once, a few or many times, or a class if the clone is expanded.

>TRBV4-2|TRBD1|NA
CASSQDEGTGSDIQYF
>TRBV11-2|NA|NA
CASSNIRENQPEAFF
>TRBV6-1|TRBD1|once
CASSEGDREGTEAFF
>TRBV10-3|TRBD1|NA
CAIRGQGEMTEAFF
>TRBV19|TRBD2|NA
CASRLAGGNEQFF
>TRBV6-1|NA|NA
CASSEEAGSSTSNYGYTF
>TRBV29-1|NA|NA
CSVRGQMNTEAFF
>TRBV7-2|TRBD1|NA
CASSPDREQFF
>TRBV7-3|NA|once
CASSQFQGNTEAFF
>TRBV30|TRBD2|NA
CAWLADSYNEQFF
>TRBV30|NA|NA
CAWALGGASYEQYF
>TRBV18|NA|NA
CASSPNRRISDPNYGYTF
>TRBV5-1|NA|few
CASSPLKGGGPSNEQFF
>TRBV30|TRBD1|NA
CAWSSQGATGELFF
>TRBV6-4|TRBD2|NA
CASSLTSGSTDTQYF
>TRBV28|NA|once
CASSFSSGGNQPQHF
>TRBV2|TRBD1|NA
CASSDTGQENEKLFF
>TRBV2|TRBD1|NA
CASSETGVNQPQHF
>TRBV28|NA|NA
CASRKGGYTEAFF
>TRBV5-1|NA|NA
CASSTWAGGTEAFF
>TRBV5-5|NA|NA
CASRPRGENTEAFF
>TRBV5-1|NA|NA
CASRPAGNSNQPQHF
>TRBV11-2|NA|NA
CASSSLNQPQHF
>TRBV28|TRBD2|NA
CASIRTSGGFSYEQYF
>TRBV6-1|TRBD2|NA
CASSELGGGQETQYF
>TRBV28|NA|NA
CASIGEQAFF
>TRBV4-2|NA|once
CASSQAGNQPQHF
>TRBV28|NA|NA
CASSLLRSEAFF
>TRBV7-9|TRBD1|NA
CASSLGPGQGKPEAFF
>TRBV7-9|TRBD1|NA
CASILGQGNTEAFF
>TRBV9|TRBD1|NA
CASSTGAGNEKLFF
>TRBV9|NA|NA
CASSVVQGRTEAFF
>TRBV5-1|NA|NA
CASSFHTGNTEAFF
>TRBV6-1|NA|NA
CASKRTSTGFTEAFF
>TRBV5-1|NA|NA
CASIPAGTDTQYF
>TRBV6-1|TRBD1|NA
CASRPWTGNSPLHF
>TRBV5-1|NA|NA
CASSLEGGDGNTIYF
>TRBV28|NA|NA
CASSLAREDYGYTF
>TRBV15|NA|NA
CATSRDWAGGSSYNEQFF
>TRBV6-6|NA|NA
CASSYGGSETEAFF
>TRBV5-8|TRBD2|NA
CASSLGGGGPYEQYF
>TRBV7-9|NA|NA
CASSNYRESSYEQYF
>TRBV5-6|TRBD1|few
CASSGRQGSSPLHF
>TRBV7-8|TRBD1|NA
CASSPYRGRDSYEQYF
>TRBV7-9|NA|NA
CASSLINNEQFF
>TRBV14|NA|NA
CASSQGLYEKLFF
>TRBV5-1|TRBD1|NA
CASSYRTGGGYEQYF
>TRBV5-1|NA|few
CASSLFDRGEAFF
>TRBV27|NA|NA
CASSPDPRSGGGYTF
>TRBV28|TRBD1|NA
CASSTPGQGVNGYTF